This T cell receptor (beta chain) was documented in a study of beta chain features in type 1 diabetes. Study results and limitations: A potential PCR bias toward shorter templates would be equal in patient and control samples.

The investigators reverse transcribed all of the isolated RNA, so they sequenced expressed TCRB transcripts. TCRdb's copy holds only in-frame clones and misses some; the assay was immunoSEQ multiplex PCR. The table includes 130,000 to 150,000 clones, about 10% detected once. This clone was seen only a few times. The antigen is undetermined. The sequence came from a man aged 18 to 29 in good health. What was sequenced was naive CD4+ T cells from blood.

The CDR3, as DNA: TGTGCCAGCAGCCAGAGCCCAGGGGTGAACACTGAAGCTTTCTTT. It encodes CASSQSPGVNTEAFF. The chain has TRBV4-2 and TRBJ1-1; TRBD1 might be the D (6 bases). The germline V and J ends were trimmed by 3 bases and 0 bases, with 11 bases remaining between them. Germline lookup yields CDR1 LGHNA and CDR2 YNFKEQ. The length of the CDR3 is 15 residues.